This TCR beta chain was identified during a study of cytomegalovirus exposure and HLA in healthy donors. Study-level results: Reports indicated that the classifier achieved high specificity and sensitivity in diagnosing cytomegalovirus status.

With 5 bases removed from V and 0 bases from J, the gap between germline ends came to 20 bases. Germline assignment: CDR1 MDHEN and CDR2 SYDVKM. The CDR3 runs 18 residues. As for this clone: Its target is not known.

This table comes from immunoSEQ multiplex PCR, and its TCRdb copy is limited to in-frame clones, with some not included. Counted here are over 200,000 clones, about 90% occurring once; the ten biggest clones make up 3% to 3.5%. The TCR was taken from a woman under 40 in good health and CMV-seronegative. The chain combines TRBV28 with TRBJ2-1, with D tentatively TRBD1 (6 bases). The sample was PBMCs. CDR3: CASSQTLSGASSYNEQFF. In DNA form, the CDR3 reads TGTGCCAGCAGTCAGACCTTATCAGGGGCGAGCTCCTACAATGAGCAGTTCTTC.